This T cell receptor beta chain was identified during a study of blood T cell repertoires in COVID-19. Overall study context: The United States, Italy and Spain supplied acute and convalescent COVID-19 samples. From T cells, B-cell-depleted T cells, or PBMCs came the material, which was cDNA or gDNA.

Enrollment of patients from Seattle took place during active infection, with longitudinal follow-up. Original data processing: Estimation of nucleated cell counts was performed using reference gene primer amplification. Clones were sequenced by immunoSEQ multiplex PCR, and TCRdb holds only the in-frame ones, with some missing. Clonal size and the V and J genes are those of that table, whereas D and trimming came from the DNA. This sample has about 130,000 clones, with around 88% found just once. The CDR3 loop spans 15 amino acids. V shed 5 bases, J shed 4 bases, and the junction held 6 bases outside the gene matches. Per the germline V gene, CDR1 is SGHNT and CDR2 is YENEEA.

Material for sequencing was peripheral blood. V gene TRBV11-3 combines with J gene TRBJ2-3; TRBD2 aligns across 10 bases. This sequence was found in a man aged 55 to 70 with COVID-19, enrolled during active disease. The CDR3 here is CASSASGGAADTQYF. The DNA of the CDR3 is TGTGCCAGCAGCGCGAGCGGGGGGGCCGCAGATACGCAGTATTTT.